Below, one T cell receptor beta chain is given with its context. Its antigen is unknown. The data were obtained in a study of CD8+ T cells in alopecia areata. Background on the study: Severity among treated patients was scored by the percentage of scalp area affected.

Per germline, CDR1 MRHNA and CDR2 SNTAGT. This CDR3 contains 13 residues. With 8 bases removed from V and 4 bases from J, the gap between germline ends came to 15 bases. Once RNA had been extracted, it was reverse transcribed into cDNA to act as the sequencing template. Produced via immunoSEQ multiplex PCR; TCRdb's table is partial and in-frame only. The sample lists some 150,000 clones; 45% to 65% were seen once. Study outcomes and limitations: Many expanded lesional clones persisted during tofacitinib (in both scalp and blood). Lesional scalp exceeded normal scalp in clonality, especially in alopecia totalis/universalis. Tofacitinib yielded significantly lower scalp clonality and fewer expanded CD8+ clones among the top 100.

The treatment denotes: oral pan-JAK inhibitor, 5-10 mg twice daily. V is TRBV6-4 and J is TRBJ2-7; D perhaps matches TRBD2 (6 bases). The TCR was taken from a human donor with alopecia areata. The sample here was CD8+ T cells sorted from blood, taken at week 4, from a patient treated with tofacitinib. This CDR3 reads CASGLGAGYEQYF. In nucleotides, the CDR3 is TGTGCCAGCGGCCTCGGGGCGGGGTACGAGCAGTACTTC.